Listed here are 27 T cell receptor beta chains from one sample, sequenced in a study of a mutant IDH1 vaccine in newly diagnosed glioma. Time point reported: week 11, during vaccination. Mutant IDH1 20-mer peptide, at 300 ug, made up each vaccine dose, with topical imiquimod. The protocol was immunoSEQ multiplex PCR, while the TCRdb copy is restricted to in-frame clones and leaves out a portion. The data contain some 59,000 clones, approximately 90% of them seen just once; the ten biggest clones take up approximately 2%. Their recognized antigens are unknown. The specimen was PBMCs, collected from a glioma patient whose treatment included an IDH1 peptide vaccine. These receptor sequences come from a man aged 40-50 years with glioma.

The rearrangement joins TRBV7-6 to TRBJ2-2, with no clear D. The CDR3 runs to 16 residues. V lost 2 bases, J lost 3 bases, and 13 bases lay in between. The V gene's germline CDR1 is SGHVS and CDR2 FNYEAQ. CDR3 residues: CASSLLRPDDTGELFF. In DNA, the CDR3 is TGTGCCAGCAGCTTATTACGGCCCGACGACACCGGGGAGCTGTTTTTT.

V gene TRBV7-6 combines with J gene TRBJ1-5, with a tentative D call TRBD1 (5 bases). CDR3 size: 12 residues. Germline CDR1 is SGHVS and CDR2 is FNYEAQ. Trimming removed 5 bases from V and 7 bases from J, with 9 bases in between. Written as DNA, the CDR3 is TGTGCCAGCAGCAATAGGGGACAGCCCCAGCATTTT. It is translated as CASSNRGQPQHF.

About this clone: The same CDR3 can be traced to other DNA sequences in this sample. The rearrangement uses TRBV28 and TRBJ2-1, with TRBD2 identical over 8 bases. Germline lookup yields CDR1 MDHEN and CDR2 SYDVKM. V gave up 8 bases and J gave up 3 bases; unmatched junction bases: 3. The CDR3 is 13 amino acids. CDR3 region: CASLAGGYNEQFF. DNA of the CDR3: TGTGCCAGCTTGGCGGGGGGCTACAATGAGCAGTTCTTC.

The chain recombines TRBV19 with TRBJ1-5; unclear D gene. The CDR3 length is 13 residues. V lost 1 base and J 4 bases, leaving 5 bases between the germline ends. Germline CDR1 is LNHDA and CDR2 is SQIVND (reference sequence). The DNA of the CDR3 is TGTGCCAGTAGTATAGCTGGGAATCAGCCCCAGCATTTT. It translates to CASSIAGNQPQHF.

The V and J genes are TRBV7-6 and TRBJ2-1; TRBD1 might be the D (5 bases). V lost 4 bases, J lost 1 base, and 17 bases lay in between. There are 17 residues in the CDR3. The germline gives CDR1 SGHVS, CDR2 FNYEAQ. The CDR3 protein is CASSSRDPAWSYNEQFF. The CDR3 DNA reads as TGTGCCAGCAGCTCCAGGGATCCGGCATGGTCCTACAATGAGCAGTTCTTC.

The V call is TRBV5-4, the J call TRBJ1-1; D is unresolved. The V and J ends lost 1 base and 0 bases respectively, with 10 bases between them. The CDR3 covers 15 residues. The germline V gene has CDR1 SGHNT and CDR2 YYREEE (reference sequence). The CDR3 nucleotides read TGTGCCAGCAGCTTGATGCGCGGCATGAACACTGAAGCTTTCTTT. Amino acid sequence: CASSLMRGMNTEAFF.

The chain couples TRBV9 to TRBJ2-7; the match to TRBD2 covers 7 bases. The junction had 8 bases not matched to a gene; V was cut back by 0 bases and J by 5 bases. CDR3 length: 15 amino acids. CDR1 SGDLS and CDR2 YYNGEE come from the germline V gene. The CDR3 protein is CASSVAVREWDEQYF. Here the CDR3 DNA reads TGTGCCAGCAGCGTAGCGGTGCGGGAGTGGGACGAGCAGTACTTC.

This sequence joins TRBV21-1 and TRBJ2-5; the DNA was not used to check the table's D call, TRBD1. TRBV21-1 is marked as a pseudogene. CDR3 size: 13 residues. The CDR3 region has the DNA TGTGCCAGCAGCAAACAGGGGGCAGAGACCCAGTACTTC. As protein: CASSKQGAETQYF.

The V call is TRBV5-4, the J call TRBJ1-4; TRBD1 aligns across 8 bases. The V gene end was trimmed by 4 bases and the J gene end by 8 bases; junction bases not matched to a gene: 7. CDR3 length: 14 residues. The germline gives CDR1 SGHNT, CDR2 YYREEE (reference sequence). DNA of the CDR3: TGTGCCAGCAGCCTACAGGGGGATGGAGAAAAACTGTTTTTT. Translating gives CASSLQGDGEKLFF.

This chain uses TRBV19 with TRBJ2-5, with TRBD1 as a possible D gene (5 bases). The CDR3 sequence is 14 residues long. V was clipped by 5 bases and J by 2 bases, with 12 bases between them. Germline CDR1 is LNHDA and CDR2 is SQIVND (reference sequence). The CDR3: CASSAPGRQETQYF. DNA for the CDR3: TGTGCCAGTAGTGCCCCAGGGCGGCAAGAGACCCAGTACTTC.

The gene calls are TRBV28 and TRBJ2-1; weak D call: TRBD2 (6 bases). The CDR3 loop spans 17 amino acids. Germline V CDR1 and CDR2: MDHEN, SYDVKM. V was cut by 5 bases and J by 4 bases, with 21 bases left in between. CDR3 sequence: CASSGDLEGLGYNEQFF. The CDR3 nucleotides read TGTGCCAGCAGTGGGGACCTAGAGGGACTGGGATACAATGAGCAGTTCTTC.

The chain is built from TRBV28 and TRBJ1-5; 8 bases fit TRBD1. V was clipped by 4 bases and J by 3 bases; unmatched bases: 8. Germline CDR1 and CDR2: MDHEN and SYDVKM. This CDR3 contains 16 residues. In DNA, the CDR3 is TGTGCCAGCAGTTCCCTCGGGACAGGAAACAATCAGCCCCAGCATTTT. It is translated as CASSSLGTGNNQPQHF.

The gene calls are TRBV25-1 and TRBJ1-1; no reliable D call. CDR1 is MGHDK, CDR2 SYGVNS, per germline. The V end was cut by 3 bases, the J end by 2 bases, with 7 bases between. This CDR3 is built from 13 residues. CDR3 region: CASSEGRNTEAFF. As DNA, the CDR3 is TGTGCCAGCAGTGAGGGCAGAAACACTGAAGCTTTCTTT.

The rearrangement uses TRBV5-1 and TRBJ1-1, with TRBD1 matching over 10 bases. The CDR3 length is 15 residues. V lost 4 bases, J lost 5 bases, and 8 bases stayed unmatched. Germline loops: CDR1 SGHRS, CDR2 YFSETQ. The CDR3 here is CASSISGTGATEAFF. DNA for the CDR3: TGCGCCAGCAGCATATCCGGGACAGGGGCTACTGAAGCTTTCTTT. Based on the CDR3 plus reference TRBV5-1 and TRBJ1-1, the full variable domain is KAGVTQTPRYLIKTRGQQVTLSCSPISGHRSVSWYQQTPGQGLQFLFEYFSETQRNKGNFPGRFSGRQFSNSRSEMNVSTLELGDSALYLCASSISGTGATEAFFGQGTRLTVV.

Concerning this clone itself: The sample holds other DNA sequences that translate to the same CDR3. The rearrangement joins TRBV5-1 to TRBJ2-5, with 11 bases identical to TRBD1. The CDR3 loop spans 15 amino acids. V lost 4 bases, J lost 5 bases, and 7 bases stayed unmatched. Germline loops: CDR1 SGHRS, CDR2 YFSETQ. In DNA, the CDR3 is TGCGCCAGCAGCAGGACAGGGGGCTTTTTGGAGACCCAGTACTTC. Translating it yields CASSRTGGFLETQYF.

The genes are TRBV18 and TRBJ1-2, with TRBD1 matching over 9 bases. The germline gives CDR1 KGHSH, CDR2 LQKENI. The CDR3 loop spans 14 amino acids. Unmatched junction bases numbered 5, after V lost 6 bases and J lost 3 bases. The CDR3 DNA reads as TGTGCCAGCTCCCGCTGGGACAGGGACTATGGCTACACCTTC. This sequence encodes CASSRWDRDYGYTF. The full variable domain, rest sourced from reference TRBV18 and TRBJ1-2, is NAGVMQNPRHLVRRRGQEARLRCSPMKGHSHVYWYRQLPEEGLKFMVYLQKENIIDESGMPKERFSAEFPKEGPSILRIQQVVRGDSAAYFCASSRWDRDYGYTFGSGTRLTVV.

The rearrangement joins TRBV11-2 to TRBJ1-3; D uncertain. With 5 bases removed from V and 0 bases from J, the gap between germline ends came to 17 bases. Looked up from germline, CDR1 is SGHAT and CDR2 is FQNNGV. This CDR3 contains 17 residues. The CDR3 is CASSPPRAGSSGNTIYF. The CDR3 DNA follows: TGTGCCAGCAGCCCGCCGCGGGCGGGCTCCTCTGGAAACACCATATATTTT.

The rearrangement joins TRBV11-2 to TRBJ1-4; D is undetermined. The germline V gene encodes CDR1 SGHAT and CDR2 FQNNGV. The CDR3 has 13 amino acids. V lost 1 base, J lost 10 bases, and 10 bases lay in between. The CDR3 DNA reads TGTGCCAGCAGCTTAGTTCGTCCTTTAAAACTGTTTTTT. It specifies CASSLVRPLKLFF.

The chain has TRBV25-1 and TRBJ2-3; tentatively, D is TRBD2 (5 bases). Deletions cut 4 bases from V and 6 bases from J, with 11 bases between. The germline gives CDR1 MGHDK, CDR2 SYGVNS. This CDR3 contains 13 residues. The DNA of the CDR3 is TGTGCCAGCAGTGTGAATAGCGCCGATACGCAGTATTTT. Protein sequence: CASSVNSADTQYF.

The V and J genes are TRBV7-6 and TRBJ1-3; D not resolved. The CDR3 contains 15 residues. CDR1 SGHVS and CDR2 FNYEAQ come from the germline V gene. V lost 2 bases and J lost 0, with 8 bases in between. CDR3 in amino acids: CASSLLGGSGNTIYF. Written as DNA, the CDR3 is TGTGCCAGCAGCTTACTCGGCGGCTCTGGAAACACCATATATTTT.

This chain links TRBV5-1 with TRBJ1-1, with 8 nucleotides matching TRBD1. V dropped 3 bases and J dropped 9; count of bases not matched to a gene: 7. The CDR3 is 13 amino acids. The germline V gene encodes CDR1 SGHRS and CDR2 YFSETQ. This CDR3 reads CASSYGQGYKAFF. The CDR3, as DNA: TGCGCCAGCAGCTACGGACAGGGATACAAAGCTTTCTTT.

V usage is TRBV19 and J usage is TRBJ1-6; 8 positions match TRBD1. V lost 1 base and J lost 7; bases outside the gene matches: 9. The CDR3 runs to 17 residues. Germline assignment: CDR1 LNHDA and CDR2 SQIVND (reference sequence). In DNA form, the CDR3 reads TGTGCCAGTAGTATAGTCGCAGGGGGCAACGGAAATTCACCCCTCCACTTT. Translation gives CASSIVAGGNGNSPLHF.

V is TRBV6-1 and J is TRBJ2-1; TRBD1 matches 7 bases. Trimming removed 5 bases from V and 0 bases from J; junction bases left unmatched: 4. CDR1 and CDR2 (germline): MNHNS, SASEGT. This CDR3 has 15 amino acids. The CDR3 bases are TGTGCCAGCAGTTTGGGACAGAGCTCCTACAATGAGCAGTTCTTC. This encodes CASSLGQSSYNEQFF.

The CDR3 reads CASSLGGTNEKLFF. The CDR3 DNA reads as TGTGCCAGCAGCTTGGGAGGGACTAATGAAAAACTGTTTTTT. The chain links TRBV5-4 to TRBJ1-4, with D unclear. The CDR3 contains 14 residues. V was trimmed by 0 bases and J by 2 bases, leaving 5 bases between them. Germline CDR1 and CDR2: SGHNT and YYREEE (reference sequence). Full variable domain (outside the CDR3, taken from reference TRBV5-4 and TRBJ1-4): ETGVTQSPTHLIKTRGQQVTLRCSSQSGHNTVSWYQQALGQGPQFIFQYYREEENGRGNFPPRFSGLQFPNYSSELNVNALELDDSALYLCASSLGGTNEKLFFGSGTQLSVL.

This sequence joins TRBV5-8 and TRBJ1-5, with D maybe TRBD1 (5 bases). In germline, CDR1 is SGHTS, CDR2 YDEGEE. This CDR3 is built from 16 residues. Trimming took off 4 bases at V and 2 bases at J, with 16 bases between the two ends. CDR3 protein: CASSPGTGFGNQPQHF. Here the CDR3 DNA reads TGTGCCAGCAGCCCCGGGACGGGGTTTGGCAATCAGCCCCAGCATTTT.

The rearrangement links TRBV6-6 to TRBJ2-1; D gene unclear. The CDR3 consists of 15 residues. V was trimmed by 6 bases and J by 2 bases, leaving 14 bases between them. The germline CDR1 and CDR2 sequences are MNHNY and SVGAGI (reference sequence). The CDR3 protein is CASSPEPDPYNEQFF. In nucleotides, the CDR3 is TGTGCCAGCAGCCCGGAACCTGACCCCTACAATGAGCAGTTCTTC.

This chain connects TRBV21-1 to TRBJ2-5; the table's D call, TRBD2, was not checked against the DNA. TRBV21-1 is deemed a pseudogene. This CDR3 region has 16 residues. CDR3 nucleotide sequence: TGTGCCAGCAGCAAAGGTGGCGGGGGGTTTCAAGAGACCCAGTACTTC. It specifies CASSKGGGGFQETQYF.